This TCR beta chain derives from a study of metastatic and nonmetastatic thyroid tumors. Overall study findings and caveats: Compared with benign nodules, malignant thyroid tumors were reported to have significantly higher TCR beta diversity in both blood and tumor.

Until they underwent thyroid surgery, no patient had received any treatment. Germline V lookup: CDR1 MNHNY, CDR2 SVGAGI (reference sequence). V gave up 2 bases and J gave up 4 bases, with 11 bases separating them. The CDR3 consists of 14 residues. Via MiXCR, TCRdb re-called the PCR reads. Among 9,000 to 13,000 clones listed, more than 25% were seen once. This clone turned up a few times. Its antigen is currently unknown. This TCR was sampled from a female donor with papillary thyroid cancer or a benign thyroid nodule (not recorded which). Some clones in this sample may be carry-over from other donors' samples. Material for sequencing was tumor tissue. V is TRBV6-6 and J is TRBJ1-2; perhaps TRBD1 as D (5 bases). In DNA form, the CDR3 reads TGTGCCAGCAGTTACAACAGGCAGTTCTATGGCTACACCTTC. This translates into CASSYNRQFYGYTF.